Listed here are 5 T cell receptor beta chains from one sample, sequenced in a study of CD8+ T cells in alopecia areata. As the sequencing template, cDNA was produced by extracting RNA and reverse transcribing it. Profiled with immunoSEQ multiplex PCR; TCRdb holds only in-frame clones, not every one. The sample has fewer than 200,000 clones, roughly 62% seen once. Documented treatment: oral pan-JAK inhibitor, 5-10 mg twice daily. Specimen: CD8+ T cells sorted from blood, collected at week 24, from a patient treated with tofacitinib. These receptors all stem from a human donor with alopecia areata.

The chain joins TRBV5-1 to TRBJ1-4; D not resolved. CDR3 size: 16 residues. Looked up from germline, CDR1 is SGHRS and CDR2 is YFSETQ. V lost 1 base, J lost 7 bases, and 17 bases lay in between. The CDR3 protein is CASSLILSIIGEKLFF. The CDR3 region has the DNA TGCGCCAGCAGCTTGATCCTATCCATAATTGGTGAAAAACTGTTTTTT.

This clone showed up just a few times. This sequence joins TRBV7-9 and TRBJ2-3; D gene unclear. V lost 4 bases and J 4 bases, leaving 6 bases between the germline ends. The CDR3 length is 12 residues. Germline lookup yields CDR1 SEHNR and CDR2 FQNEAQ (reference sequence). The DNA for the CDR3 is TGTGCCAGCAGCTCTACCGCAGATACGCAGTATTTT. Protein: CASSSTADTQYF. The full variable domain, in which reference TRBV7-9 and TRBJ2-3 provide the parts outside the CDR3, is DTGVSQNPRHKITKRGQNVTFRCDPISEHNRLYWYRQTLGQGPEFLTYFQNEAQLEKSRLLSDRFSAERPKGSFSTLEIQRTEQGDSAMYLCASSSTADTQYFGPGTRLTVL.

V gene TRBV7-9 combines with J gene TRBJ1-2; D perhaps matches TRBD1 (6 bases). CDR1 and CDR2 (germline): SEHNR, FQNEAQ (reference sequence). The CDR3 contains 16 residues. With 4 bases removed from V and 7 bases from J, the gap between germline ends came to 22 bases. CDR3 amino acids: CASSSTTLGGLGGYTF. The CDR3 DNA reads as TGTGCCAGCAGCTCCACCACCCTGGGGGGGCTGGGTGGCTACACCTTC. Full variable domain (remainder filled in from reference TRBV7-9 and TRBJ1-2): DTGVSQNPRHKITKRGQNVTFRCDPISEHNRLYWYRQTLGQGPEFLTYFQNEAQLEKSRLLSDRFSAERPKGSFSTLEIQRTEQGDSAMYLCASSSTTLGGLGGYTFGSGTRLTVV.

The rearrangement joins TRBV10-3 to TRBJ2-3, with D possibly being TRBD1 or TRBD2 (6 bases each). The germline CDR1 and CDR2 sequences are ENHRY and SYGVKD. V was clipped by 4 bases and J by 0 bases, with 11 bases between them. The CDR3 runs 15 residues. The DNA for the CDR3 is TGTGCCATCAGTGTGAGGGGGACTAGCACAGATACGCAGTATTTT. This codes for CAISVRGTSTDTQYF.

This clone turned up a few times. The chain joins TRBV30 to TRBJ1-2, with D possibly TRBD1 on 6 matching bases. The CDR3 is 15 amino acids. The V gene lost 3 bases and the J gene lost 4 bases, with 18 bases spanning the gap. Germline CDR1 GTSNPN, CDR2 SVGIG (reference sequence). Here the CDR3 DNA reads TGTGCCTGGAGCCTGGGGGAGGGGGGACTCTATGGCTACACCTTC. Translating gives CAWSLGEGGLYGYTF.